Each of the 32 T cell receptor beta chains below was sequenced from the same sample in a study of blood T cell repertoires in COVID-19 (TCRdb year 2020). Library preparation was by the immunoSEQ multiplex PCR assay. TCRdb stores this immuneACCESS table with in-frame sequences only. Part of the clones is absent; in the studies checked, under half of the shortfall reflects unresolved V genes, and no reason is known for the rest. The sample table contains approximately 190,000 clones; only one count was recorded for around 80% of them. Together, the top ten hold around an eighth of the sample. Sequencing was performed on peripheral blood. These receptors originate from a young man with active or convalescent COVID-19.

The rearrangement links TRBV24-1 to TRBJ2-3, with D perhaps matching TRBD2 (5 bases). This CDR3 comprises 16 residues. Germline V gives CDR1 KGHDR, CDR2 SFDVKD. V was pared by 1 base and J by 0 bases, with 10 bases between. The CDR3 here is CATSDLESGSTDTQYF. The CDR3 DNA reads TGTGCCACCAGTGATTTAGAAAGCGGAAGCACAGATACGCAGTATTTT.

Written as DNA, the CDR3 is TGTGCCAGCAGTCTAGACAGGCGTTACACAGATACGCAGTATTTT. Protein: CASSLDRRYTDTQYF. This chain uses TRBV5-5 with TRBJ2-3; tentatively, D is TRBD1 (6 bases). The germline gives CDR1 SGHKS, CDR2 YYEKEE (reference sequence). This CDR3 has 15 amino acids. V lost 5 bases, J lost 2 bases, and 15 bases lay in between.

The genes are TRBV7-8 and TRBJ2-2; possible D gene TRBD2, 6 bases. CDR1 SGHVS and CDR2 FQNEAQ come from the germline V gene. V was shortened by 5 bases and J by 7 bases, with 14 bases between the two germline ends. CDR3 size: 14 residues. CDR3: CASSRGGKNGELFF. DNA of the CDR3: TGTGCCAGCAGCCGAGGAGGGAAGAACGGGGAGCTGTTTTTT.

This chain links TRBV6-5 with TRBJ1-1, with a tentative D call TRBD1 (6 bases). Germline assignment: CDR1 MNHEY and CDR2 SVGAGI. V lost 6 bases, J lost 4 bases, and 18 bases lay in between. The CDR3 is made up of 15 amino acids. CDR3 protein: CASRRQAGAFTEAFF. The CDR3, as DNA: TGTGCCAGCAGGAGACAGGCCGGTGCATTCACTGAAGCTTTCTTT.

The chain couples TRBV6-5 to TRBJ1-4; D ambiguous. V was shortened by 6 bases and J by 5 bases, with 4 bases between the two germline ends. Germline loops: CDR1 MNHEY, CDR2 SVGAGI. The CDR3 consists of 11 residues. CDR3 loop: CASRRNEKLFF. The CDR3 coding sequence is TGTGCCAGCAGGCGGAATGAAAAACTGTTTTTT.

This chain links TRBV2 with TRBJ2-1; 14 bases agree with TRBD2. The CDR3 spans 18 residues. Germline V gene sequence: CDR1 SNHLY, CDR2 FYNNEI. Unmatched junction bases numbered 9, after V lost 2 bases and J lost 6 bases. In DNA form, the CDR3 reads TGTGCCAGCAGTGAAATCGGGCGGGGACTAGCGGGAGCCAATGAGCAGTTCTTC. It is translated as CASSEIGRGLAGANEQFF.

The chain links TRBV5-3 to TRBJ1-5; D possibly corresponds to TRBD1 (5 bases). TRBV5-3 is an open reading frame whose function is uncertain. The CDR3 is 15 residues long. Trimming took off 2 bases at V and 7 bases at J, with 16 bases between the two ends. The CDR3 bases are TGTGCCAGAAGCTTCTCTCTGTCAGGGAACCAGCCCCAGCATTTT. Residues: CARSFSLSGNQPQHF.

The rearrangement uses TRBV2 and TRBJ1-2, with 8 bases that match TRBD1. V trimming: 6 bases; J trimming: 8 bases; junction bases outside the gene matches: 8. There are 13 residues in the CDR3. Germline V gives CDR1 SNHLY, CDR2 FYNNEI. The CDR3 spells CASSGTQGAGYTF. The CDR3 DNA reads as TGTGCCAGCAGCGGGACCCAGGGGGCGGGCTACACCTTC.

As for this clone: The sample carries other DNA sequences with the same CDR3. The chain couples TRBV29-1 to TRBJ1-1; D perhaps matches TRBD1 (6 bases). V lost 6 bases and J 2 bases, leaving 10 bases between the germline ends. Per the germline V gene, CDR1 is SQVTM and CDR2 is ANQGSEA. The CDR3 loop spans 12 amino acids. The CDR3, as DNA: TGCAGCGTAATACAGGGAAACACTGAAGCTTTCTTT. Amino acids: CSVIQGNTEAFF.

The chain has TRBV19 and TRBJ1-1, with 7 bases aligning to TRBD1. The CDR3 is 14 residues long. CDR1 and CDR2 (germline): LNHDA, SQIVND (reference sequence). V shed 5 bases, J shed 4 bases, and the junction held 7 bases outside the gene matches. Written as DNA, the CDR3 is TGTGCCAGTAGTCCCAAGTACAGGGGCACTGAAGCTTTCTTT. It encodes CASSPKYRGTEAFF.

The chain recombines TRBV9 with TRBJ1-2, with 10 positions matching TRBD1. V dropped 0 bases and J dropped 5; count of bases not matched to a gene: 1. The CDR3 loop spans 14 amino acids. The germline CDR1 and CDR2 sequences are SGDLS and YYNGEE. In nucleotides, the CDR3 is TGTGCCAGCAGCGTAGAGGACAGGGGGTATGGCTACACCTTC. Translated: CASSVEDRGYGYTF.

This clone was counted a single time. The gene calls are TRBV12-5 and TRBJ1-1, with D maybe TRBD1 (6 bases). Trimming shortened V by 1 base and J by 1 base, and 10 bases separated the two germline ends. This CDR3 is 15 amino acids long. Germline loops: CDR1 LGHNT, CDR2 FRNRAP. The CDR3 coding sequence is TGTGCTAGTGGTTTGGGACTACAGGGGAACACTGAAGCTTTCTTT. This codes for CASGLGLQGNTEAFF. The full variable domain, with the rest looked up from reference TRBV12-5 and TRBJ1-1, is DARVTQTPRHKVTEMGQEVTMRCQPILGHNTVFWYRQTMMQGLELLAYFRNRAPLDDSGMPKDRFSAEMPDATLATLKIQPSEPRDSAVYFCASGLGLQGNTEAFFGQGTRLTVV.

Points on this clone: Other DNA sequences of this sample code for an identical CDR3. V is TRBV6-5 and J is TRBJ1-1; D not certain. V was clipped by 5 bases and J by 2 bases, with 9 bases between them. Germline V CDR1 and CDR2: MNHEY, SVGAGI. This CDR3 region has 13 residues. The CDR3 is CASSTQVNTEAFF. CDR3 DNA sequence: TGTGCCAGCAGTACTCAGGTAAACACTGAAGCTTTCTTT.

This chain links TRBV27 with TRBJ2-2, with D tentatively TRBD1 (5 bases). The germline V gene encodes CDR1 MNHEY and CDR2 SMNVEV (reference sequence). V lost 7 bases to trimming and J lost 2 bases, with 14 bases between them. The CDR3 covers 15 residues. The CDR3 region is CASTSPDRNTGELFF. Written as DNA, the CDR3 is TGTGCCAGCACAAGTCCCGACAGAAACACCGGGGAGCTGTTTTTT.

Details on this clone: The identical CDR3 is also encoded by other nucleotide sequences in the sample. J is TRBJ2-7 and V is TRBV18, with TRBD1 as a possible D gene (6 bases). Germline V gene sequence: CDR1 KGHSH, CDR2 LQKENI. The CDR3 length is 13 residues. This CDR3 reads CASSPQQGSEQYV. CDR3 in DNA: TGTGCCAGCTCTCCACAACAGGGATCCGAGCAGTACGTC.

Here the CDR3 reads CASSPPAGFGYF. The CDR3, as DNA: TGTGCCAGCTCACCACCAGCAGGGTTCGGGTACTTC. The chain carries TRBV18 and TRBJ2-5, with TRBD1 as a possible D gene (5 bases). The CDR3 runs to 12 residues. V lost 0 bases and J lost 13, with 12 bases in between. Per the germline V gene, CDR1 is KGHSH and CDR2 is LQKENI.

V is TRBV6-5 and J is TRBJ2-5, with 12 bases matching TRBD1. The CDR3 extends over 15 amino acids. In germline, CDR1 is MNHEY, CDR2 SVGAGI. V dropped 6 bases and J dropped 1; count of bases not matched to a gene: 3. The CDR3 here is CASSLGQGAQETQYF. As DNA, the CDR3 is TGTGCCAGCAGCCTGGGACAGGGGGCCCAAGAGACCCAGTACTTC.

The CDR3 loop reads CASSVRDRGLIDTQYF. The CDR3 coding sequence is TGTGCCAGCAGCGTAAGGGACAGGGGGCTGATAGATACGCAGTATTTT. This sequence joins TRBV9 and TRBJ2-3; 12 bases map to TRBD1. CDR1 and CDR2 (germline): SGDLS, YYNGEE. The CDR3 length is 16 residues. J gave up 5 bases and V 1 base, and 5 bases lay outside the gene matches. The entire variable domain, with the rest obtained from reference TRBV9 and TRBJ2-3, is as follows: DSGVTQTPKHLITATGQRVTLRCSPRSGDLSVYWYQQSLDQGLQFLIQYYNGEERAKGNILERFSAQQFPDLHSELNLSSLELGDSALYFCASSVRDRGLIDTQYFGPGTRLTVL.

The V and J genes are TRBV11-2 and TRBJ1-5; D possibly corresponds to TRBD1 (5 bases). V gave up 6 bases and J gave up 5 bases, with 11 bases separating them. The CDR3 is made up of 13 amino acids. In germline, CDR1 is SGHAT, CDR2 FQNNGV. CDR3 DNA sequence: TGTGCCAGCAGGGCGCGGGGGGATCAGCCCCAGCATTTT. This gives the protein CASRARGDQPQHF.

The CDR3 DNA reads TGTGCCAGCTCACCACCTCCTGGGGACAGAAGCAATCAGCCCCAGCATTTT. This gives the protein CASSPPPGDRSNQPQHF. This chain joins TRBV18 and TRBJ1-5; 7 nucleotides match TRBD1. Germline V gene data show CDR1 as KGHSH and CDR2 as LQKENI. J gave up 1 base and V 0 bases, and 6 bases lay outside the gene matches. The CDR3 sequence is 17 residues long.

Only one count was recorded for this clone. This chain links TRBV5-4 with TRBJ1-6, with TRBD1 matching over 9 bases. Per germline, CDR1 SGHNT and CDR2 YYREEE (reference sequence). This CDR3 has 16 amino acids. The junction had 4 bases not matched to a gene; V was cut back by 4 bases and J by 2 bases. The CDR3 protein is CASSLGQGTYNSPLHF. In DNA form, the CDR3 reads TGTGCCAGCAGCCTCGGACAGGGGACCTATAATTCACCCCTCCACTTT. Looking up the rest from reference TRBV5-4 and TRBJ1-6 gives the full variable domain: ETGVTQSPTHLIKTRGQQVTLRCSSQSGHNTVSWYQQALGQGPQFIFQYYREEENGRGNFPPRFSGLQFPNYSSELNVNALELDDSALYLCASSLGQGTYNSPLHFGNGTRLTVT.

V gene TRBV4-1 combines with J gene TRBJ2-3; a possible D gene is TRBD1 (6 bases). The germline V gene has CDR1 MGHRA and CDR2 YSYEKL. The length of the CDR3 is 16 residues. The ends were cut back, 0 bases at V and 3 bases at J, with 13 bases in the middle. Here the CDR3 DNA reads TGCGCCAGCAGCCAAGATATGGGCAGGGGAACAGATACGCAGTATTTT. It codes for CASSQDMGRGTDTQYF.

This sequence joins TRBV30 and TRBJ1-1, with TRBD1 as a possible D gene (6 bases). The CDR3 covers 14 residues. Trimming took off 2 bases at V and 6 bases at J, with 16 bases between the two ends. Germline V gene lookup returns CDR1 GTSNPN and CDR2 SVGIG (reference sequence). The chain's CDR3 is CAWSRPVEGAEAFF. In nucleotides, the CDR3 is TGTGCCTGGAGTAGACCGGTTGAGGGGGCTGAAGCTTTCTTT.

CDR3 nucleotides: TGTGCCAGCAGCTTAATGGGACAGGTCTCCTACGAGCAGTACTTC. This codes for CASSLMGQVSYEQYF. The chain uses TRBV7-9 and TRBJ2-7; 8 nucleotides match TRBD1. This CDR3 has 15 residues. Germline CDR1 reads SEHNR; CDR2 reads FQNEAQ (reference sequence). The J segment lost 0 bases and the V segment lost 2 bases, leaving 3 bases of the junction unmatched. The variable domain in full, with the rest retrieved from reference TRBV7-9 and TRBJ2-7, is DTGVSQNPRHKITKRGQNVTFRCDPISEHNRLYWYRQTLGQGPEFLTYFQNEAQLEKSRLLSDRFSAERPKGSFSTLEIQRTEQGDSAMYLCASSLMGQVSYEQYFGPGTRLTVT.

The V call is TRBV5-1, the J call TRBJ2-1, with 13 bases aligning to TRBD2. V lost 0 bases and J lost 8; bases outside the gene matches: 2. Germline V gene sequence: CDR1 SGHRS, CDR2 YFSETQ. The CDR3 runs to 15 residues. The CDR3 bases are TGCGCCAGCAGCTTGGGAGGACTAGCGGGAGATGAGCAGTTCTTC. Its protein is CASSLGGLAGDEQFF.

The genes are TRBV11-2 and TRBJ2-6, with D possibly TRBD1 on 5 matching bases. The germline V gene has CDR1 SGHAT and CDR2 FQNNGV. CDR3 length: 17 residues. V was clipped by 1 base and J by 1 base, with 11 bases between them. The CDR3 bases are TGTGCCAGCAGCTTAGCTTTAACAGGTTCTGGGGCCAACGTCCTGACTTTC. This translates into CASSLALTGSGANVLTF.

The V gene is TRBV9, the J gene TRBJ2-1; D unclear. V was shortened by 0 bases and J by 0 bases, with 7 bases between the two germline ends. The CDR3 has 15 residues. Germline V gene sequence: CDR1 SGDLS, CDR2 YYNGEE. Written as DNA, the CDR3 is TGTGCCAGCAGCGTAGGTGTCAGCTCCTACAATGAGCAGTTCTTC. This codes for CASSVGVSSYNEQFF.

The chain has TRBV6-5 and TRBJ2-7; 10 bases map to TRBD2. From germline, CDR1 is MNHEY and CDR2 SVGAGI. The CDR3 covers 15 residues. Losses at the gene ends were 0 bases for V and 4 bases for J; bases not matched to a gene: 3. CDR3 loop: CASSYSSAGGYEQYF. The CDR3 DNA is TGTGCCAGCAGTTACTCCTCAGCGGGAGGGTACGAGCAGTACTTC.

V and J are TRBV19 and TRBJ2-1, with TRBD2 identical over 8 bases. Germline CDR1 and CDR2: LNHDA and SQIVND (reference sequence). Trimming cost V 1 base and J 6 bases; bases outside gene matches: 11. This CDR3 comprises 17 residues. CDR3 in amino acids: CASSIVGPLAGGNEQFF. The CDR3 DNA is TGTGCCAGTAGTATAGTAGGGCCCCTCGCGGGGGGCAATGAGCAGTTCTTC. The complete variable domain, with remaining parts taken from reference TRBV19 and TRBJ2-1, reads DGGITQSPKYLFRKEGQNVTLSCEQNLNHDAMYWYRQDPGQGLRLIYYSQIVNDFQKGDIAEGYSVSREKKESFPLTVTSAQKNPTAFYLCASSIVGPLAGGNEQFFGPGTRLTVL.

The rearrangement links TRBV7-2 to TRBJ2-3; the match to TRBD2 covers 8 bases. This CDR3 is built from 15 residues. Germline V gene lookup returns CDR1 SGHTA and CDR2 FQGNSA. The J segment lost 4 bases and the V segment lost 9 bases, leaving 12 bases of the junction unmatched. Here the CDR3 reads CASTGTRVRADTQYF. The CDR3, as DNA: TGTGCCAGTACGGGGACTAGAGTGAGAGCAGATACGCAGTATTTT.

Details on this clone: Other DNA sequences in the sample encode the same CDR3. V usage is TRBV2 and J usage is TRBJ1-2; 8 bases line up with TRBD1. The germline V gene encodes CDR1 SNHLY and CDR2 FYNNEI. Trimming at V came to 7 bases and at J to 5 bases, leaving 9 bases not matched to a gene. The CDR3 runs to 14 residues. The CDR3 spells CASTGQGAAYGYTF. The CDR3 bases are TGTGCCAGCACCGGCCAGGGGGCGGCATATGGCTACACCTTC.

This clone showed up just a few times. V gene TRBV24-1 combines with J gene TRBJ2-2; possibly TRBD1 for D (6 bases). Per germline, CDR1 KGHDR and CDR2 SFDVKD. The CDR3 consists of 13 residues. V lost 9 bases to trimming and J lost 6 bases, with 13 bases between them. CDR3 in amino acids: CATDRPGAGELFF. In nucleotides, the CDR3 is TGTGCCACCGATAGACCAGGGGCCGGGGAGCTGTTTTTT.